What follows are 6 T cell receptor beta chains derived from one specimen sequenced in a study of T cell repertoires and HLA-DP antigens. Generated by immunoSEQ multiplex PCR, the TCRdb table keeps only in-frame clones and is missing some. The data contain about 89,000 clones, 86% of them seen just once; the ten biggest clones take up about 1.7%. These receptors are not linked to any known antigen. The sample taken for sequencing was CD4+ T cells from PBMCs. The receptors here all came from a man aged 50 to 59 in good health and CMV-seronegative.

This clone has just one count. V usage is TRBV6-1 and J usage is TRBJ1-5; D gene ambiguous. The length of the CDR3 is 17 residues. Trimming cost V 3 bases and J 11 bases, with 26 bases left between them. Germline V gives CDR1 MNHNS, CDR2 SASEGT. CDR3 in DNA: TGTGCCAGCAGTGATTTTAGGTCCCGGAGTGGTATGGTGACCCAGCATTTT. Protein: CASSDFRSRSGMVTQHF.

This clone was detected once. The CDR3 region has the DNA TGTGCCAGCAGCCACGGCAGCGGGGGGTACCAAGAGACCCAGTACTTC. As protein: CASSHGSGGYQETQYF. The genes are TRBV4-2 and TRBJ2-5, with 9 bases fitting TRBD2. The CDR3 loop spans 16 amino acids. J was trimmed by 0 bases and V by 3 bases; bases with no gene match: 5. Germline values: CDR1 LGHNA, CDR2 YNFKEQ.

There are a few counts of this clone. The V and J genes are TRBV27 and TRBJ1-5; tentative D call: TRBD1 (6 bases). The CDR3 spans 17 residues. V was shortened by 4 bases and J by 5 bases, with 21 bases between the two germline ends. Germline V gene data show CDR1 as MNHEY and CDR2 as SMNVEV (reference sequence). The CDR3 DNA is TGTGCCAGCAGTTCATTACCCCCAACAGGGTGGTATCAGCCCCAGCATTTT. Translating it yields CASSSLPPTGWYQPQHF.

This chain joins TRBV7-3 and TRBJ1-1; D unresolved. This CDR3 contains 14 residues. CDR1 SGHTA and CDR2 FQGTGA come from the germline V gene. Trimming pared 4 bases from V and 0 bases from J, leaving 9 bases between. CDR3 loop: CASSSNTLNTEAFF. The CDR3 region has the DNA TGTGCCAGCAGCTCAAATACCTTGAACACTGAAGCTTTCTTT. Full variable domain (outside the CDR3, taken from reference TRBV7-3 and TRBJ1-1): GAGVSQTPSNKVTEKGKYVELRCDPISGHTALYWYRQSLGQGPEFLIYFQGTGAADDSGLPNDRFFAVRPEGSVSTLKIQRTERGDSAVYLCASSSNTLNTEAFFGQGTRLTVV.

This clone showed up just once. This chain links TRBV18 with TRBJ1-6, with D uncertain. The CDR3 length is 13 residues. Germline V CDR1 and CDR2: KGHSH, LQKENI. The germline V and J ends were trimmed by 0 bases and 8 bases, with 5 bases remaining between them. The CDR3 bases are TGTGCCAGCTCACCACCCGGGGATTCACCCCTCCACTTT. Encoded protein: CASSPPGDSPLHF.

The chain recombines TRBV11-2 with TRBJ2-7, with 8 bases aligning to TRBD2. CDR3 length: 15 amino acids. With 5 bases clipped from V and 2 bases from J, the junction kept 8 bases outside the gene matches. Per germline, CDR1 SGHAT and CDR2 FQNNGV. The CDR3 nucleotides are TGTGCCAGCAGCCGACGGGCGGGAGGTACCTACGAGCAGTACTTC. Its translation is CASSRRAGGTYEQYF.